This T cell receptor beta chain was profiled in a study of neoadjuvant anti-PD-1 for oral cavity cancer. Across the study: Before surgery, most patients got three to four biweekly 3 mg/kg nivolumab doses.

Using immunoSEQ multiplex PCR, the repertoire was profiled, and TCRdb retains in-frame clones only, with some absent. Of tens of thousands of clones listed, roughly 30% are singletons. The sample's time point: after neoadjuvant nivolumab, at surgical resection. CDR3 length: 15 amino acids. Deletions cut 3 bases from V and 4 bases from J, with 14 bases between. In germline, CDR1 is LNHDA, CDR2 SQIVND (reference sequence). This clonotype was obtained from a person aged 40 to 85 with oral cavity squamous cell carcinoma. The sample in question was tumor tissue, obtained after nivolumab (anti-PD-1) treatment. The genes are TRBV19 and TRBJ2-3; D might be TRBD2 (5 bases). As DNA, the CDR3 is TGTGCCAGTAGTATCTGGCGGGCCTCGGCAGATACGCAGTATTTT. Amino acids: CASSIWRASADTQYF.